This T cell receptor beta chain appears in the sequencing data of a study of blood T cell repertoires in COVID-19. Study-level information: T cells, B-cell-depleted T cells, or PBMCs supplied cDNA or gDNA.

Libraries were prepared by immunoSEQ multiplex PCR; TCRdb keeps only in-frame clonotypes and omits some of them. Here the sample spans about 410,000 clones, around nine tenths being singletons. Seattle's cohort entered during active infection and was followed longitudinally. CDR1 is MRHNA and CDR2 is SNTAGT in the germline V gene. The CDR3 sequence is 14 residues long. Trimming removed 0 bases at V and 10 bases at J, with 10 bases between. This sequence originates from a woman in her forties with COVID-19, enrolled during active disease. The rearrangement links TRBV6-4 to TRBJ1-6; D possibly corresponds to TRBD1 (5 bases). Sequenced material: peripheral blood. CDR3 coding DNA: TGTGCCAGCAGTGACTCCATAACAGGATCACCCCTCCACTTT. This encodes CASSDSITGSPLHF.